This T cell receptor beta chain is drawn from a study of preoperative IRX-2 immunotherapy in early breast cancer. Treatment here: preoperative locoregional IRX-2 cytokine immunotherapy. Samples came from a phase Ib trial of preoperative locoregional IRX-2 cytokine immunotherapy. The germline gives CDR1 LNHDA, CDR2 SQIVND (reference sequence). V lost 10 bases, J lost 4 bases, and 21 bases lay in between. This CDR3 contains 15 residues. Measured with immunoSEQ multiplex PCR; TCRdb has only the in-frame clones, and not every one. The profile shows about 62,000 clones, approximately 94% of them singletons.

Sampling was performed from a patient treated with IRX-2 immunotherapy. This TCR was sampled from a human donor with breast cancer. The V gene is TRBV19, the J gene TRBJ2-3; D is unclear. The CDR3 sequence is CATPPHQYGADTQYF. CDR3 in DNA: TGTGCCACCCCTCCACACCAGTATGGGGCAGATACGCAGTATTTT.